A selection of T cell receptor beta chains follows, all from one sample in a study of PD-1 blockade in classical Hodgkin lymphoma. Assay: immunoSEQ multiplex PCR; the TCRdb copy retains only in-frame clones and omits some. This table holds about 24,000 clones, 84% found once. The material was CD4+ T cells from blood, obtained at baseline. Receptor source: a human donor with classical Hodgkin lymphoma. CDR3s leave out the opening cysteine and the closing phenylalanine or tryptophan. Fields, in order: V gene, CDR3 protein.

v_call: TRBV28; cdr3_aa: ASSPQEFDSGNTIY
v_call: TRBV18; cdr3_aa: ASSPEGNEKLF
v_call: TRBV6-1; cdr3_aa: ASTGQGGYGYT
v_call: TRBV5-8; cdr3_aa: ASSLPGGDNQPQH
v_call: TRBV10-3; cdr3_aa: AIRRSGTGSIDTQY
v_call: TRBV10-3; cdr3_aa: AISPTGQGLNTGELF
v_call: TRBV5-1; cdr3_aa: ASSETGGPQETQY
v_call: TRBV9; cdr3_aa: ASSPIEGGSTEAF
v_call: TRBV7-3; cdr3_aa: ASMLGPNTGELF
v_call: TRBV5-4; cdr3_aa: ASTIRTAVKRTDTQY
v_call: TRBV9; cdr3_aa: ASSVSGLAGGADSYEQY
v_call: TRBV7-6; cdr3_aa: ASSLASGTVVSEQY
v_call: TRBV5-5; cdr3_aa: ASSLVGVSPLH
v_call: TRBV30; cdr3_aa: AWSVGQSSYNSLLH
v_call: TRBV18; cdr3_aa: ASSPDGANVLT
v_call: TRBV28; cdr3_aa: AIKAGTEYEQY
v_call: TRBV21-1; cdr3_aa: ASSRSAGGYT
v_call: TRBV2; cdr3_aa: ASSGQVNSNQPQH
v_call: TRBV7-8; cdr3_aa: ASSLRSGLNYNEQF
v_call: TRBV7-2; cdr3_aa: ASSARQVSYEQY
v_call: TRBV19; cdr3_aa: ASSLGAGQLSTDTQY
v_call: TRBV2; cdr3_aa: ASSVGVNYGYT
v_call: TRBV7-2; cdr3_aa: ASSTSRIALD
v_call: TRBV6-4; cdr3_aa: ASSVEGGTEAF
v_call: TRBV27; cdr3_aa: ASSFADRAWRGYT
v_call: TRBV7-2; cdr3_aa: ASRLGQGYKNIQY
v_call: TRBV29-1; cdr3_aa: SVEWTGAGTQY
v_call: TRBV9; cdr3_aa: ASSVGAGIVYGYT
v_call: TRBV19; cdr3_aa: ASTRGGTEAF
v_call: TRBV6-1; cdr3_aa: ASSGRTRLSTDTQY
v_call: TRBV7-2; cdr3_aa: ASSLEGLGGDTQY
v_call: TRBV2; cdr3_aa: ASRRTGSYEQY
v_call: TRBV5-8; cdr3_aa: ASSLNTDYGYT
v_call: TRBV7-9; cdr3_aa: ASSLAGSGTTGELF
v_call: TRBV19; cdr3_aa: ASEPTGSNQPQH
v_call: TRBV30; cdr3_aa: AWKAGGLPPLH
v_call: TRBV30; cdr3_aa: AWSEIVGPLF
v_call: TRBV7-2; cdr3_aa: ASSKRGGTNTGELF
v_call: TRBV2; cdr3_aa: ASSEGYVVGQPQH